These T cell receptor beta chains were read from a single sample in a study of T cell responses to AZD1222 COVID-19 vaccine. Produced via immunoSEQ multiplex PCR; TCRdb's table is partial and in-frame only. The sample consists of under 150,000 clones, around nine tenths of them appearing once. The sequences come from peripheral blood, collected on day 0 of AZD1222 vaccination. These receptors all come from an adult in good health. Each CDR3 is given with its conserved first and last residue. A D gene is named only where the DNA matches it firmly. Some rows have no size entry. The others give once, few or many, or a class for an expanded clone.

d_call	v_call	cdr3_length	clone_size	j_call	cdr3_aa	cdr3_nt
NA	TRBV27	14	NA	TRBJ1-2	CASSGTPWGHGYTF	TGTGCCAGCAGTGGGACACCATGGGGACATGGCTACACCTTC
NA	TRBV20-1	11	NA	TRBJ1-2	CSATGNYGYTF	TGCAGTGCAACAGGGAACTATGGCTACACCTTC
NA	TRBV5-5	15	NA	TRBJ1-1	CASSFRTAGNTEAFF	TGTGCCAGCAGCTTTCGGACGGCCGGGAACACTGAAGCTTTCTTT
TRBD1	TRBV5-8	15	NA	TRBJ1-5	CASSPTGDGNQPQHF	TGTGCCAGCAGCCCGACAGGGGACGGCAATCAGCCCCAGCATTTT
TRBD1	TRBV23-1	22	NA	TRBJ1-3	CASSHYCLQGHMVSLSGNTIYF	TGCGCCAGCAGTCACTATTGTCTACAGGGGCATATGGTATCTCTCTCTGGAAACACCATATATTTT
TRBD2	TRBV19	15	NA	TRBJ2-2	CASSLAGVNTGELFF	TGTGCCAGTAGCCTCGCGGGGGTTAACACCGGGGAGCTGTTTTTT
NA	TRBV5-1	16	NA	TRBJ2-3	CASSLDGELSTDTQYF	TGCGCCAGCAGCTTAGACGGGGAACTTAGCACAGATACGCAGTATTTT
TRBD1	TRBV6-2/TRBV6-3	16	NA	TRBJ2-5	CASSRIGDRGQETQYF	TGTGCCAGCAGTCGTATAGGGGACAGGGGCCAAGAGACCCAGTACTTC
NA	TRBV12-3/TRBV12-4	13	NA	TRBJ2-5	CASSFYTQETQYF	TGTGCCAGCAGTTTTTACACCCAAGAGACCCAGTACTTC
NA	TRBV4-2	13	NA	TRBJ2-7	CASSQYREYEQYF	TGTGCCAGCAGCCAGTACAGGGAATACGAGCAGTACTTC
TRBD2	TRBV7-2	15	NA	TRBJ2-5	CASSLASGGEETQYF	TGTGCCAGCAGCTTAGCTAGCGGGGGGGAAGAGACCCAGTACTTC
NA	TRBV6-2/TRBV6-3	15	NA	TRBJ2-6	CASSPADSGANVLTF	TGTGCCAGCAGCCCCGCCGACTCTGGGGCCAACGTCCTGACTTTC
NA	TRBV29-1	12	NA	TRBJ2-7	CSVRESSYEQYF	TGCAGCGTACGTGAAAGCTCCTACGAGCAGTACTTC
NA	TRBV7-9	15	once	TRBJ2-7	CASRLETGGPYEQYF	TGTGCCAGCAGATTAGAGACCGGCGGGCCCTACGAGCAGTACTTC
NA	TRBV7-9	14	NA	TRBJ1-1	CASSLVASNTEAFF	TGTGCCAGCAGCTTAGTTGCCAGTAACACTGAAGCTTTCTTT
NA	TRBV6-5	15	NA	TRBJ2-3	CASRLGHSVTDTQYF	TGTGCCAGCAGACTGGGGCACTCAGTGACAGATACGCAGTATTTT
NA	TRBV5-6	15	NA	TRBJ2-5	CASSPVGTLQETQYF	TGTGCCAGCAGCCCGGTGGGGACCCTCCAAGAGACCCAGTACTTC
TRBD1	TRBV5-4	14	NA	TRBJ1-2	CASSTLTGGYGYTF	TGTGCCAGCAGCACATTGACAGGGGGCTATGGCTACACCTTC
TRBD1	TRBV2	14	NA	TRBJ2-5	CASSLQGVQETQYF	TGTGCCAGCAGCCTACAGGGGGTCCAAGAGACCCAGTACTTC
TRBD1	TRBV10-3	14	once	TRBJ2-3	CAISNSRGTDTQYF	TGTGCCATCAGCAACTCCAGGGGGACAGATACGCAGTATTTT
TRBD1	TRBV9	16	NA	TRBJ1-6	CASSALGQGLNSPLHF	TGTGCCAGCAGCGCCCTTGGACAGGGGTTGAATTCACCCCTCCACTTT
NA	TRBV6-2/TRBV6-3	15	NA	TRBJ2-4	CASSYPGEAKNIQYF	TGTGCCAGCAGTTACCCAGGGGAAGCCAAAAACATTCAGTACTTC
NA	TRBV5-4	14	few	TRBJ1-5	CASPEAGLLGPQHF	TGTGCCAGCCCCGAAGCAGGGCTTTTGGGGCCCCAGCATTTT
NA	TRBV28	19	NA	TRBJ2-2	CASSSPPPDSAINTGELFF	TGTGCCAGCAGTTCCCCACCCCCGGACAGCGCAATTAACACCGGGGAGCTGTTTTTT
NA	TRBV5-1	16	NA	TRBJ2-6	CASSLVLGAGANVLTF	TGCGCCAGCAGCTTGGTACTGGGTGCTGGGGCCAACGTCCTGACTTTC
TRBD1	TRBV15	14	NA	TRBJ2-7	CATSARTGPYEQYF	TGTGCCACCAGCGCTCGGACAGGGCCTTACGAGCAGTACTTC
NA	TRBV29-1	13	NA	TRBJ2-7	CSGGPSLGDEQYF	TGCAGCGGCGGGCCGTCGCTCGGGGACGAGCAGTACTTC
NA	TRBV9	17	NA	TRBJ1-1	CASSVEGSTGTSTEAFF	TGTGCCAGCAGCGTAGAGGGAAGTACTGGGACATCCACTGAAGCTTTCTTT
NA	TRBV6-2/TRBV6-3	12	NA	TRBJ2-5	CASSYVRETQYF	TGTGCCAGCAGTTACGTGAGAGAGACCCAGTACTTC
TRBD1	TRBV7-2	16	NA	TRBJ2-3	CASSERQGRGRFTQYF	TGTGCCAGCAGCGAAAGACAGGGTCGAGGCCGGTTTACGCAGTATTTT
NA	TRBV7-9	13	NA	TRBJ2-3	CASSPATTDTQYF	TGTGCCAGCAGCCCGGCAACCACAGATACGCAGTATTTT
NA	TRBV7-6	12	NA	TRBJ2-3	CASSLVPDTQYF	TGTGCCAGCAGCTTAGTCCCAGATACGCAGTATTTT
NA	TRBV5-1	15	NA	TRBJ2-2	CASNQGLDHTGELFF	TGCGCCAGCAATCAGGGACTCGATCACACCGGGGAGCTGTTTTTT
NA	TRBV6-2/TRBV6-3	15	NA	TRBJ1-2	CASSPTQGGGYGYTF	TGTGCCAGCAGCCCAACCCAGGGAGGGGGCTATGGCTACACCTTC
NA	TRBV3-1/TRBV3-2	13	NA	TRBJ2-5	CASSPRVSETQYF	TGTGCCAGCAGCCCTAGGGTGTCGGAGACCCAGTACTTC
TRBD2	TRBV11-3	15	NA	TRBJ2-1	CASSFRSGGYNEQFF	TGTGCCAGCAGCTTCCGGTCGGGGGGATACAATGAGCAGTTCTTC
TRBD1	TRBV7-9	12	NA	TRBJ1-2	CASSTTGNGYTF	TGTGCCAGCAGCACGACAGGGAATGGCTACACCTTC
TRBD2	TRBV25-1	15	once	TRBJ2-4	CASSDSGGNKNIQYF	TGTGCCAGCAGTGACTCGGGAGGGAACAAAAACATTCAGTACTTC
NA	TRBV6-5	10	NA	TRBJ1-4	CASGGEKLFF	TGTGCCAGCGGGGGCGAAAAACTGTTTTTT
NA	TRBV7-2	14	NA	TRBJ1-2	CASSPPGPNYGYTF	TGTGCCAGCAGCCCCCCGGGACCCAACTATGGCTACACCTTC
NA	TRBV4-3	15	once	TRBJ2-1	CASSQDFSSYNEQFF	TGCGCCAGCAGCCAAGACTTTAGCTCCTACAATGAGCAGTTCTTC